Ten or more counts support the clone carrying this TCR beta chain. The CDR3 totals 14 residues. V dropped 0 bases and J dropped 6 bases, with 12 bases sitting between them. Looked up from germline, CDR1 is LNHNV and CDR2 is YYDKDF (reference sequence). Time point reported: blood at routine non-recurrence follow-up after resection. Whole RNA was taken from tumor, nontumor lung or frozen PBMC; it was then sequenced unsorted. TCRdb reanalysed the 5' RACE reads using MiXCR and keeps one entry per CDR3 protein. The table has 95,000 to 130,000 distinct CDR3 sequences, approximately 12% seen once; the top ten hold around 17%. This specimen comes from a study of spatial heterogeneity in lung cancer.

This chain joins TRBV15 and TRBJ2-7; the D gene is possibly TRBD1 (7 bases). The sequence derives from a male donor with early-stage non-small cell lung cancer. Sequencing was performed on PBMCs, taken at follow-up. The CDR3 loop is CATSREGQGGEQYF. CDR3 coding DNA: TGTGCCACCAGCAGAGAAGGGCAGGGGGGCGAGCAGTACTTC.